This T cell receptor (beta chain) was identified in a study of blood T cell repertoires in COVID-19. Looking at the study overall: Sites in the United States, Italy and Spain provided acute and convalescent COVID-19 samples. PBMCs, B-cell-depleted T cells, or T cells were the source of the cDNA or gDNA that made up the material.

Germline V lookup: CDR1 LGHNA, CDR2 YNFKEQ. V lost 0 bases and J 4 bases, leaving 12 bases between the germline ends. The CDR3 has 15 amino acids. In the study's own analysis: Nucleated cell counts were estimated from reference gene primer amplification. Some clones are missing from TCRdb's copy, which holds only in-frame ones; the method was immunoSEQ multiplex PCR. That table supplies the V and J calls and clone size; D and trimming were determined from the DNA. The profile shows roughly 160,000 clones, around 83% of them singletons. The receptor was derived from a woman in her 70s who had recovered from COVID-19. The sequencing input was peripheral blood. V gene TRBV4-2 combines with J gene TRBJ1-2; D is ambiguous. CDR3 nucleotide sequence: TGTGCCAGCAGCCAAGACCCCGGGGAGAGCTATGGCTACACCTTC. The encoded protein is CASSQDPGESYGYTF.